A single sample is the source of the 5 T cell receptor beta chains below, sequenced in a study of OX40 agonist ivuxolimab in advanced cancers. Sequencing used immunoSEQ multiplex PCR; TCRdb keeps in-frame clones, though not all of them. The table lists some 80,000 clones, around 93% of them singletons. The sample was CD4+ or CD8+ T cells sorted from blood, taken in a trial of the OX40 agonist ivuxolimab. The source is an adult with an advanced solid tumor such as melanoma, head and neck, liver or kidney cancer.

This clone has just one count. J is TRBJ2-3 and V is TRBV5-1; possibly TRBD2 for D (6 bases). In germline, CDR1 is SGHRS, CDR2 YFSETQ. There are 14 residues in the CDR3. The V and J ends lost 6 bases and 0 bases respectively, with 11 bases between them. CDR3 region: CASKVGGSTDTQYF. The CDR3 DNA is TGCGCCAGCAAGGTGGGGGGAAGCACAGATACGCAGTATTTT.

This clone is classed as medium-sized. The genes are TRBV4-3 and TRBJ1-1; unclear D gene. Per the germline V gene, CDR1 is LGHNA and CDR2 is YSLEER. There are 14 residues in the CDR3. The V end was cut by 4 bases, the J end by 1 base, with 10 bases between. The CDR3 DNA sequence: TGCGCCAGCAGCCGGAACCGGGGGAACACTGAAGCTTTCTTT. Translated, it gives CASSRNRGNTEAFF.

The chain is built from TRBV6-5 and TRBJ2-7; tentative D call: TRBD1 (5 bases). CDR1 is MNHEY and CDR2 is SVGAGI in the germline V gene. V dropped 6 bases and J dropped 0 bases, with 6 bases sitting between them. The CDR3 sequence is 12 residues long. CDR3 nucleotide sequence: TGTGCCAGCAGGCAGGGCTCCTACGAGCAGTACTTC. Translating gives CASRQGSYEQYF.

This chain connects TRBV5-6 to TRBJ2-5; TRBD1 aligns across 7 bases. The germline V gene has CDR1 SGHDT and CDR2 YYEEEE. The CDR3 has 17 amino acids. V lost 0 bases to trimming and J lost 2 bases; unmatched junction nucleotides: 10. The CDR3 loop reads CASSLDRGYDRQETQYF. In nucleotides, the CDR3 is TGTGCCAGCAGCTTGGACAGGGGTTATGACCGACAAGAGACCCAGTACTTC.

The CDR3 DNA follows: TGCAGCGTTGAAGATGTGACTAGCGGGGACCTCGCTCTTGGTGAGCAGTTCTTC. Translation: CSVEDVTSGDLALGEQFF. The chain links TRBV29-1 to TRBJ2-1; TRBD2 matches at 11 bases. V gave up 0 bases and J gave up 9 bases; unmatched junction bases: 16. The CDR3 is made up of 18 amino acids. Germline V gene data show CDR1 as SQVTM and CDR2 as ANQGSEA.